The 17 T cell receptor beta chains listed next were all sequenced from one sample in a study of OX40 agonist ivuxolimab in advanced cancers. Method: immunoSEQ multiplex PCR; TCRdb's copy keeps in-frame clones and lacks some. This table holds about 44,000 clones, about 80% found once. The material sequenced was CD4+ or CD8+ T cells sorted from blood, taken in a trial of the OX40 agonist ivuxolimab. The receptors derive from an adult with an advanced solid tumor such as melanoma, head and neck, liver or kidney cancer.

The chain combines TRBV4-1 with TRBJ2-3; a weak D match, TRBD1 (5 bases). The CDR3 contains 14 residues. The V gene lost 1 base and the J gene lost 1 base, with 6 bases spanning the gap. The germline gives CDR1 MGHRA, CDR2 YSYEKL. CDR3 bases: TGCGCCAGCAGCCAAGGACAGCGCACAGATACGCAGTATTTT. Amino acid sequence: CASSQGQRTDTQYF.

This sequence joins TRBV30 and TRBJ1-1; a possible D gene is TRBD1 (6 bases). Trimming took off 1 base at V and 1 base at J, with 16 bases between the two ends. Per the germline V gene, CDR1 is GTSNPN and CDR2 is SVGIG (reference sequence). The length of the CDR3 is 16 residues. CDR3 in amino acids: CAWSEQLTGPNTEAFF. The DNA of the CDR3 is TGTGCCTGGAGTGAACAACTAACAGGGCCGAACACTGAAGCTTTCTTT.

In DNA, the CDR3 is TGTGCCAGCAGCGCGGGACTAGCGGTGAACACCGGGGAGCTGTTTTTT. Amino acids: CASSAGLAVNTGELFF. V gene TRBV9 combines with J gene TRBJ2-2, with 11 nucleotides matching TRBD2. In germline, CDR1 is SGDLS, CDR2 YYNGEE. The CDR3 extends over 16 amino acids. V trimming: 3 bases; J trimming: 1 base; junction bases outside the gene matches: 2. Complete variable domain (other parts from reference TRBV9 and TRBJ2-2): DSGVTQTPKHLITATGQRVTLRCSPRSGDLSVYWYQQSLDQGLQFLIQYYNGEERAKGNILERFSAQQFPDLHSELNLSSLELGDSALYFCASSAGLAVNTGELFFGEGSRLTVL.

The CDR3 coding sequence is TGTGCCAGCAGTCCGCAATCAGGGATCGGAGATACGCAGTATTTT. This encodes CASSPQSGIGDTQYF. The chain uses TRBV6-5 and TRBJ2-3, with D tentatively TRBD1 (5 bases). The CDR3 length is 15 residues. Trimming removed 5 bases from V and 5 bases from J, with 17 bases in between. CDR1 is MNHEY and CDR2 is SVGAGI in the germline V gene.

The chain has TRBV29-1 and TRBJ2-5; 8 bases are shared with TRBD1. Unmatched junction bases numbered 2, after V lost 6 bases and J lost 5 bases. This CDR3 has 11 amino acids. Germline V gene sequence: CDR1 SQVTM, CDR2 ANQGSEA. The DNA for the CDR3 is TGCAGCGTGGACAGGGTGGAGACCCAGTACTTC. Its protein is CSVDRVETQYF. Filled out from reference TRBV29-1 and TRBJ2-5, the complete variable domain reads SAVISQKPSRDICQRGTSLTIQCQVDSQVTMMFWYRQQPGQSLTLIATANQGSEATYESGFVIDKFPISRPNLTFSTLTVSNMSPEDSSIYLCSVDRVETQYFGPGTRLLVL.

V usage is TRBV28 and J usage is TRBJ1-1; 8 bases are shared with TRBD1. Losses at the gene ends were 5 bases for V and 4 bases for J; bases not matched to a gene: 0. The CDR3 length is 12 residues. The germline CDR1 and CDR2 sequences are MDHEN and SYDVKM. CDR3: CASSTGGTEAFF. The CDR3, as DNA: TGTGCCAGCAGTACAGGGGGCACTGAAGCTTTCTTT.

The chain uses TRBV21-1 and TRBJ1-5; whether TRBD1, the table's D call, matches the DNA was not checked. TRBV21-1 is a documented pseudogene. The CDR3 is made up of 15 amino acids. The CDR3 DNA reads TGTGCCAGCAGCAAAGAGGGACAGGGAGATCAGCCCCAGCATTTT. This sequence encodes CASSKEGQGDQPQHF.

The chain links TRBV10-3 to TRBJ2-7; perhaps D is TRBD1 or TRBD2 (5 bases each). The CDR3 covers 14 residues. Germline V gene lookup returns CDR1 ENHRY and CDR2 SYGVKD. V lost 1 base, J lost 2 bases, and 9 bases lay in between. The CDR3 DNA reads TGTGCCATCAGTGAGTTAGAGGGGCCCTACGAGCAGTACTTC. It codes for CAISELEGPYEQYF.

The CDR3 region is CASSTPTGLSSYNEQFF. In DNA, the CDR3 is TGTGCCAGCAGCACCCCGACAGGACTAAGCTCCTACAATGAGCAGTTCTTC. The gene calls are TRBV21-1 and TRBJ2-1. TRBV21-1 is noted as a pseudogene. The CDR3 length is 17 residues.

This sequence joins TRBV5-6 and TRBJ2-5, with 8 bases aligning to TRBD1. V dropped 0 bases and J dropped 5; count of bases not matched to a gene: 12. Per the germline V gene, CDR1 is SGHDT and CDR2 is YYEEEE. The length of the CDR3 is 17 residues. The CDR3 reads CASSLAGDRGVRETQYF. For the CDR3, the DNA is TGTGCCAGCAGCTTGGCAGGAGACAGGGGAGTCCGGGAGACCCAGTACTTC.

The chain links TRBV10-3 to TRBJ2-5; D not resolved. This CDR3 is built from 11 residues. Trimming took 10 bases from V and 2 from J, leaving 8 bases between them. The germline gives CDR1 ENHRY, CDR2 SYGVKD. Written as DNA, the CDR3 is TGTGCCACCGTAGAACAAGAGACCCAGTACTTC. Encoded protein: CATVEQETQYF.

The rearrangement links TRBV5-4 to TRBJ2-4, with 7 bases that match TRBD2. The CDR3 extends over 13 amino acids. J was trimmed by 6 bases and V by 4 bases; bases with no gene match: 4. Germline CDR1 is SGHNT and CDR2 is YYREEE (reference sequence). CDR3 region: CASSPGGRNIQYF. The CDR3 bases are TGTGCCAGCAGCCCGGGCGGGAGAAACATTCAGTACTTC.

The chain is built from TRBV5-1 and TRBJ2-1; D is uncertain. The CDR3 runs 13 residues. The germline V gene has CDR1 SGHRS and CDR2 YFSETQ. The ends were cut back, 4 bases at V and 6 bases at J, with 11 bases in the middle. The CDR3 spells CASSARVFNEQFF. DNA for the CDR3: TGCGCCAGCAGCGCCCGGGTCTTCAATGAGCAGTTCTTC.

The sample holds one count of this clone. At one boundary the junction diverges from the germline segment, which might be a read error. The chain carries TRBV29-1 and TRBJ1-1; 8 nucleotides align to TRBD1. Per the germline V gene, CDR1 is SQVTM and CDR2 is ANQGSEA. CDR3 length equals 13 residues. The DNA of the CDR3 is TGCAGCGTCAGGGACAGGATCATCTCGGGTTTCGAATTT. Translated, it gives CSVRDRIISGFEF.

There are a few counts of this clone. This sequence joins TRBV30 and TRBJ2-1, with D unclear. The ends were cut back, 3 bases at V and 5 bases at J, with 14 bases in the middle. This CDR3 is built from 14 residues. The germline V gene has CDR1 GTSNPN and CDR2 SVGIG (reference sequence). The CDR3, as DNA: TGTGCCTGGAGGGCCCAGTGGCCTAACAATGAGCAGTTCTTC. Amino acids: CAWRAQWPNNEQFF.

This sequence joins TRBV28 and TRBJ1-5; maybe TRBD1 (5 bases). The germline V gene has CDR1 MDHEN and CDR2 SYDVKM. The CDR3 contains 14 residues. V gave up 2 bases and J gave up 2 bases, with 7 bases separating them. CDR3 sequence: CASSLEGGNQPQHF. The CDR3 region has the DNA TGTGCCAGCAGTTTAGAAGGGGGCAATCAGCCCCAGCATTTT.

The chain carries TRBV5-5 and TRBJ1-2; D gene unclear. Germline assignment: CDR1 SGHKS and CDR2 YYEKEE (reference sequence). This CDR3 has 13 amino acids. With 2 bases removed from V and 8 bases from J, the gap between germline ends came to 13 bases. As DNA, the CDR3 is TGTGCCAGCAGCTTTTATGGGCAAGGGGGCTACACCTTC. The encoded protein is CASSFYGQGGYTF.